The 13 T cell receptor beta chains reported below all come from one sample, sequenced in a study of OX40 agonist ivuxolimab in advanced cancers. Clones were sequenced by immunoSEQ multiplex PCR, and TCRdb holds only the in-frame ones, with some missing. The table records around 98,000 clones, roughly nine tenths of them present only once. The input for sequencing was CD4+ or CD8+ T cells sorted from blood, taken in a trial of the OX40 agonist ivuxolimab. The receptors originated from an adult with an advanced solid tumor such as melanoma, head and neck, liver or kidney cancer.

This clone was counted a single time. The rearrangement uses TRBV15 and TRBJ2-5; D not certain. The V gene's germline CDR1 is LNHNV and CDR2 YYDKDF (reference sequence). Trimming removed 0 bases at V and 11 bases at J, with 13 bases between. This CDR3 has 13 amino acids. The CDR3 nucleotides read TGTGCCACCAGCAGAGATTTGGGCCGAGAGCAGTACTTC. It yields the protein CATSRDLGREQYF.

The V gene is TRBV7-2, the J gene TRBJ1-4; D might be TRBD1 (6 bases). V lost 3 bases to trimming and J lost 3 bases, with 8 bases between them. This CDR3 has 14 residues. CDR1 is SGHTA and CDR2 is FQGNSA in the germline V gene. CDR3 nucleotides: TGTGCCAGCAGCTTCAGGGGATCTAATGAAAAACTGTTTTTT. Encoded protein: CASSFRGSNEKLFF.

A word on this clone: The CDR3 carries no conserved terminal phenylalanine or tryptophan, so it likely arises from a read error. The rearrangement links TRBV7-9 to TRBJ1-6; 10 bases map to TRBD1. V was pared by 4 bases and J by 9 bases, with 3 bases of the junction left unmatched. The CDR3 consists of 14 residues. Germline values: CDR1 SEHNR, CDR2 FQNEAQ (reference sequence). In nucleotides, the CDR3 is TGTGCCAGCAGCTACGGACAGGGGGGTTCACCCCTCCACCTT. Translation gives CASSYGQGGSPLHL.

The chain links TRBV18 to TRBJ1-5, with D uncertain. Trimming stripped 2 bases from V and 6 bases from J, with 14 bases between. Germline loops: CDR1 KGHSH, CDR2 LQKENI. This CDR3 is 15 amino acids long. This CDR3 is CASSPSPQNLQPQHF. CDR3 sequence (DNA): TGTGCCAGCTCACCATCTCCGCAGAACCTTCAGCCCCAGCATTTT.

The chain carries TRBV10-2 and TRBJ1-5; D ambiguous. Trimming shortened V by 4 bases and J by 5 bases, and 9 bases separated the two germline ends. Per germline, CDR1 WSHSY and CDR2 SAAADI. The CDR3 loop spans 13 amino acids. The CDR3, as DNA: TGCGCCAGCAGTGTTAGTCCCCATCAGCCCCAGCATTTT. Encoded protein: CASSVSPHQPQHF.

This chain uses TRBV19 with TRBJ2-2, with TRBD1 matching 7 bases. The V gene end was trimmed by 4 bases and the J gene end by 6 bases; junction bases not matched to a gene: 5. There are 14 residues in the CDR3. Germline values: CDR1 LNHDA, CDR2 SQIVND (reference sequence). For the CDR3, the DNA is TGTGCCAGTAGTAATGACAGGGCGGCCGGGGAGCTGTTTTTT. Translation gives CASSNDRAAGELFF.

The chain joins TRBV5-1 to TRBJ1-1, with D tentatively TRBD1 (6 bases). The CDR3 loop spans 14 amino acids. The germline V gene has CDR1 SGHRS and CDR2 YFSETQ. Trimming shortened V by 4 bases and J by 0 bases, and 10 bases separated the two germline ends. The CDR3 loop is CASSVTGLNTEAFF. In DNA, the CDR3 is TGCGCCAGCAGCGTGACAGGTTTGAACACTGAAGCTTTCTTT. Together with reference TRBV5-1 and TRBJ1-1, the CDR3 gives the full variable domain: KAGVTQTPRYLIKTRGQQVTLSCSPISGHRSVSWYQQTPGQGLQFLFEYFSETQRNKGNFPGRFSGRQFSNSRSEMNVSTLELGDSALYLCASSVTGLNTEAFFGQGTRLTVV.

In regard to this clone: One junction end disagrees with the germline gene, perhaps due to a read error. The rearrangement uses TRBV6-5 and TRBJ2-7; the match to TRBD1 covers 9 bases. CDR1 and CDR2 (germline): MNHEY, SVGAGI. This CDR3 has 13 amino acids. The CDR3 nucleotides are TGTGCCAGCAGTTCAGCCGGGACAGGGACTGGAAACTTC. Encoded protein: CASSSAGTGTGNF.

With regard to this clone: This same CDR3 is encoded by further DNA sequences in the sample. The V gene is TRBV5-1, the J gene TRBJ1-3; 9 bases are a match to TRBD1. Trimming removed 0 bases from V and 2 bases from J; junction bases left unmatched: 0. The V gene's germline CDR1 is SGHRS and CDR2 YFSETQ. The CDR3 sequence is 15 residues long. CDR3 protein: CASSLGQGAGNTIYF. In nucleotides, the CDR3 is TGCGCCAGCAGCTTGGGACAGGGGGCTGGAAACACCATATATTTT.

The CDR3 spells CASSLVRQGTGNTIYF. CDR3 sequence (DNA): TGCGCCAGCAGCTTGGTGAGACAGGGTACTGGAAACACCATATATTTT. V and J are TRBV5-1 and TRBJ1-3; 7 bases line up with TRBD1. Germline V CDR1 and CDR2: SGHRS, YFSETQ. The CDR3 spans 16 residues. The V and J ends lost 0 bases and 2 bases, in that order; junction bases with no gene match: 5. The complete variable domain, with remaining parts taken from reference TRBV5-1 and TRBJ1-3, reads KAGVTQTPRYLIKTRGQQVTLSCSPISGHRSVSWYQQTPGQGLQFLFEYFSETQRNKGNFPGRFSGRQFSNSRSEMNVSTLELGDSALYLCASSLVRQGTGNTIYFGEGSWLTVV.

This clone was seen only once. This chain uses TRBV2 with TRBJ2-2, with 9 bases identical to TRBD1. Germline-derived CDR1 and CDR2 are SNHLY and FYNNEI. The CDR3 sequence is 16 residues long. V was pared by 5 bases and J by 0 bases, with 4 bases of the junction left unmatched. CDR3 sequence: CASSYTGGTNTGELFF. CDR3 nucleotide sequence: TGTGCCAGCAGTTACACAGGGGGCACGAACACCGGGGAGCTGTTTTTT.

The genes are TRBV27 and TRBJ1-2; TRBD1 aligns across 9 bases. V was pared by 5 bases and J by 1 base, with 8 bases of the junction left unmatched. In germline, CDR1 is MNHEY, CDR2 SMNVEV (reference sequence). The CDR3 totals 16 residues. This chain's CDR3 is CASSLNRQGDNYGYTF. For the CDR3, the DNA is TGTGCCAGCAGTCTGAACCGACAGGGGGATAACTATGGCTACACCTTC.

This chain joins TRBV1 and TRBJ1-2. TRBV1 is a documented pseudogene. This CDR3 has 15 residues. CDR3 loop: CTSTPTLGSTYGYTF. The DNA of the CDR3 is TGCACCAGCACCCCGACTTTGGGGTCGACCTATGGCTACACCTTC.